This T cell receptor beta chain came from a study of blood T cell repertoires in COVID-19. Here immunoSEQ multiplex PCR was the method, and the copy in TCRdb shows in-frame clones only, minus some. The repertoire holds roughly 15,000 clones, with approximately 88% as singletons. What was sequenced was peripheral blood. The sequence came from a human donor in a cohort sampled during active COVID-19.

This CDR3 is CASSSGTGFHEQYF. DNA of the CDR3: TGTGCCAGCAGTTCCGGGACAGGGTTCCACGAGCAGTACTTC. V usage is TRBV5-4 and J usage is TRBJ2-7, with 9 bases identical to TRBD1. The CDR3 is made up of 14 amino acids. From germline, CDR1 is SGHNT and CDR2 YYREEE (reference sequence). V lost 5 bases and J lost 5; bases outside the gene matches: 8.